This entry is about one T cell receptor (beta chain). Antigen unknown. This specimen comes from a study of identical twins. Study-wide findings and caveats: Beta out-of-frame sequences showed weaker excess twin sharing. Out-of-frame alpha sequences that twins shared showed excess low generation probability.

Between the trimmed V and J ends, which lost 4 bases and 1 base, there was a span of 23 bases. Germline-derived CDR1 and CDR2 are SGHRS and YFSETQ. CDR3 length: 18 residues. A universal primer site arose from template switching, and cDNA bore unique molecular identifiers. TCRdb recomputed calls from the 5' RACE reads with MiXCR, one row per CDR3 protein. The table shows about 720,000 distinct CDR3 sequences, with 8.6% occurring only once. These records were also assigned to another study, of yellow fever vaccine responses in identical twins.

Material for sequencing was PBMCs. The receptor comes from a woman aged 18-35 years in good health. This chain uses TRBV5-1 with TRBJ1-1, with a weak D call TRBD1 (5 bases). The CDR3 DNA is TGCGCCAGCAGCCACCAAAGCTCAGTGGGGGTCTCGAACACTGAAGCTTTCTTT. Encoded protein: CASSHQSSVGVSNTEAFF.